One and the same sample provided the 16 T cell receptor beta chains below, sequenced in a study of shared clonotypes between healthy human individuals. Clones were read by immunoSEQ multiplex PCR, and TCRdb kept only the in-frame ones, dropping some. There are about 1 million clones in the sample; about 84% occur only once, and roughly 0.56% lies in the top ten. The sample taken for sequencing was memory CD4+ T cells from PBMCs. Subset reported: CD45RA-negative fraction. The origin of the receptors is a man aged 18 to 30 in good health. Some clones in this sample may be carry-over from other donors' samples.

V usage is TRBV6-6 and J usage is TRBJ1-5, with unresolved D. The CDR3 has 14 residues. Germline CDR1 MNHNY, CDR2 SVGAGI (reference sequence). V was pared by 6 bases and J by 7 bases, with 16 bases between. In DNA, the CDR3 is TGTGCCAGCAGGTTTGCGAGGGCCGAGCAGCCCCAGCATTTT. Protein sequence: CASRFARAEQPQHF.

The chain carries TRBV28 and TRBJ2-3; TRBD2 matches 10 bases. CDR1 and CDR2 from the germline V gene are MDHEN and SYDVKM. The CDR3 runs to 15 residues. The junction had 11 bases not matched to a gene; V was cut back by 7 bases and J by 7 bases. CDR3 nucleotides: TGTGCCAGCACCTTTGGGAGCGGGAGGGGGAATACGCAGTATTTT. This gives the protein CASTFGSGRGNTQYF.

Remarks on this clone: A far larger clone is one base from this, pointing to a likely read error. Other DNA sequences from this sample encode an identical CDR3 as well. J is TRBJ2-1 and V is TRBV7-9; D call uncertain. The CDR3 sequence is 12 residues long. Germline V lookup: CDR1 SEHNR, CDR2 FQNEAQ (reference sequence). The V end lost 1 base, the J end lost 3 bases, and 1 base lay between the germline ends. CDR3 nucleotides: TGTGCCAGCAGCTTAGGCTACAATGAGCAGTTCTTC. It yields the protein CASSLGYNEQFF.

This clone showed up many times. This chain connects TRBV9 to TRBJ2-7; D may be TRBD1 or TRBD2 (6 bases each). There are 15 residues in the CDR3. Germline V gives CDR1 SGDLS, CDR2 YYNGEE. With 0 bases removed from V and 2 bases from J, the gap between germline ends came to 12 bases. The CDR3 bases are TGTGCCAGCAGCGTAGCTGGAGGGGGAGCCTACGAGCAGTACTTC. The encoded protein is CASSVAGGGAYEQYF.

At least ten counts were recorded for this clone. The chain joins TRBV2 to TRBJ1-5; D ambiguous. The CDR3 loop spans 12 amino acids. The germline CDR1 and CDR2 sequences are SNHLY and FYNNEI. With 5 bases removed from V and 6 bases from J, the gap between germline ends came to 8 bases. CDR3 nucleotide sequence: TGTGCCAGCAGTCCCGGGAGTCAGCCCCAGCATTTT. Its translation is CASSPGSQPQHF. Using reference TRBV2 and TRBJ1-5 for the parts outside the CDR3, the full variable domain is EPEVTQTPSHQVTQMGQEVILRCVPISNHLYFYWYRQILGQKVEFLVSFYNNEISEKSEIFDDQFSVERPDGSNFTLKIRSTKLEDSAMYFCASSPGSQPQHFGDGTRLSIL.

The V gene is TRBV4-1, the J gene TRBJ2-7; D is unresolved. Germline loops: CDR1 MGHRA, CDR2 YSYEKL. The CDR3 is 14 amino acids. Trimming removed 0 bases from V and 2 bases from J, with 8 bases in between. The CDR3 nucleotides are TGCGCCAGCAGCCAAGAACGTGGACCCTACGAGCAGTACTTC. Encoded protein: CASSQERGPYEQYF.

V gene TRBV9 combines with J gene TRBJ1-6, with 8 bases that match TRBD1. The junction had 8 bases not matched to a gene; V was cut back by 4 bases and J by 8 bases. CDR3 size: 15 residues. Germline CDR1 reads SGDLS; CDR2 reads YYNGEE. The CDR3 here is CASSPGGRGHSPLHF. CDR3 bases: TGTGCCAGCAGCCCAGGAGGCAGGGGGCATTCACCCCTCCACTTT.

This clone was seen only once. This rearrangement joins TRBV2 to TRBJ1-4, with D possibly matching TRBD1 (5 bases). V lost 1 base and J lost 9, with 9 bases in between. From germline, CDR1 is SNHLY and CDR2 FYNNEI. CDR3 length equals 13 residues. In DNA form, the CDR3 reads TGTGCCAGCAGTGAAGGTGACAGTCAAAAACTGTTTTTT. The encoded protein is CASSEGDSQKLFF.

This clone was picked up a small number of times. The genes are TRBV7-2 and TRBJ2-5; D tentatively fits TRBD1 or TRBD2 (6 bases each). The CDR3 loop spans 15 amino acids. V was shortened by 8 bases and J by 2 bases, with 18 bases between the two germline ends. Germline-derived CDR1 and CDR2 are SGHTA and FQGNSA. The CDR3 coding sequence is TGTGCCAGCTCACGGGGGCGGTTAGGTCAAGAGACCCAGTACTTC. Translating it yields CASSRGRLGQETQYF.

The rearrangement links TRBV28 to TRBJ2-5; D possibly corresponds to TRBD2 (6 bases). The germline CDR1 and CDR2 sequences are MDHEN and SYDVKM. The CDR3 runs 16 residues. Trimming took 2 bases from V and 4 from J, leaving 17 bases between them. In DNA, the CDR3 is TGTGCCAGCAGTTTAGCGTTAACCGGGACTGGAGAGACCCAGTACTTC. As protein: CASSLALTGTGETQYF.

This chain joins TRBV6-1 and TRBJ2-5, with TRBD2 as a possible D gene (6 bases). The J call may not be correct, given that the DNA end is closer to TRBJ2-7. The CDR3 runs to 15 residues. Germline lookup yields CDR1 MNHNS and CDR2 SASEGT. The CDR3 loop is CASSPGGTQTYEQYF. The CDR3 DNA follows: TGTGCCAGCAGCCCTGGGGGGACGCAGACCTACGAGCAGTACTTC.

This chain uses TRBV28 with TRBJ2-3; no clear D. Trimming pared 2 bases from V and 0 bases from J, leaving 6 bases between. Germline CDR1 reads MDHEN; CDR2 reads SYDVKM. There are 14 residues in the CDR3. The CDR3 sequence is CASSLGDSTDTQYF. The CDR3 region has the DNA TGTGCCAGCAGTTTAGGCGACAGCACAGATACGCAGTATTTT.

The rearrangement uses TRBV5-1 and TRBJ2-5, with TRBD2 identical over 7 bases. The CDR3 has 16 amino acids. Unmatched junction bases numbered 10, after V lost 0 bases and J lost 5 bases. From germline, CDR1 is SGHRS and CDR2 YFSETQ. The CDR3 protein is CASSLAPSGGSETQYF. The CDR3, as DNA: TGCGCCAGCAGCTTGGCCCCTTCCGGGGGGAGTGAGACCCAGTACTTC.

V usage is TRBV2 and J usage is TRBJ2-5, with 8 nucleotides matching TRBD1. This CDR3 region has 13 residues. Germline V gene data show CDR1 as SNHLY and CDR2 as FYNNEI. V shed 6 bases, J shed 4 bases, and the junction held 4 bases outside the gene matches. This CDR3 reads CASRNDRGETQYF. The CDR3 nucleotides read TGTGCCAGCAGGAACGACAGGGGAGAGACCCAGTACTTC.

The chain employs TRBV7-3 and TRBJ1-2; 10 bases are a match to TRBD1. Germline lookup yields CDR1 SGHTA and CDR2 FQGTGA. The trim removed 5 bases at V and 8 bases at J, leaving 5 bases unmatched. The CDR3 spans 13 residues. The CDR3 protein is CASSRTGGQGYTF. CDR3 nucleotides: TGTGCCAGCAGCAGGACAGGGGGTCAAGGCTACACCTTC.

The CDR3 sequence: CASSLSLNNEQFF. The CDR3, as DNA: TGTGCCAGCAGCTTAAGTCTTAACAATGAGCAGTTCTTC. The chain uses TRBV7-2 and TRBJ2-1; D unclear. Germline lookup yields CDR1 SGHTA and CDR2 FQGNSA. Trimming removed 2 bases at V and 5 bases at J, with 7 bases between. This CDR3 is built from 13 residues.